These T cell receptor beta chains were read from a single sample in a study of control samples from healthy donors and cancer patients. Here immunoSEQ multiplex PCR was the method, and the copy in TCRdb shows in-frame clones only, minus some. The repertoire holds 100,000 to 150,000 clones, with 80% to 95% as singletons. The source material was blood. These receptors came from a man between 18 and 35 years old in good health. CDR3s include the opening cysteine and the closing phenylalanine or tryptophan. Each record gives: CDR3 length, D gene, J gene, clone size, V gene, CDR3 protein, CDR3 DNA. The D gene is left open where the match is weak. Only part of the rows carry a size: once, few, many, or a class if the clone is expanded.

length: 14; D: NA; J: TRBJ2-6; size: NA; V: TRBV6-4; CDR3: CASRKDSGANVLTF; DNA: TGTGCCAGCAGGAAGGACTCTGGGGCCAACGTCCTGACTTTC
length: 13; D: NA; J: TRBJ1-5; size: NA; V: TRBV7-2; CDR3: CASSLNGVSPGHF; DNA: TGTGCCAGCAGCTTAAATGGGGTCAGCCCAGGACATTTT
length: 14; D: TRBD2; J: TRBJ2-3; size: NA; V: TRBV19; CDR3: CASIGGGSTDTQYF; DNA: TGTGCCAGTATTGGCGGGGGGAGCACAGATACGCAGTATTTT
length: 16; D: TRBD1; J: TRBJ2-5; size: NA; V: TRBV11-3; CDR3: CASSSSGTGGFETQYF; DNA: TGTGCCAGCAGCTCGTCCGGGACAGGCGGGTTCGAGACCCAGTACTTC
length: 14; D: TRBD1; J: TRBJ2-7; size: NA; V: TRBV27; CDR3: CASSLRQGVYEQYF; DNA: TGTGCCAGCAGTTTACGACAGGGAGTCTACGAGCAGTACTTC
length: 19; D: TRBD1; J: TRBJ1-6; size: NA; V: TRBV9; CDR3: CASSVDGRFWGQESSPLHF; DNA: TGTGCCAGCAGCGTAGATGGGCGATTCTGGGGACAGGAGAGTTCACCCCTCCACTTT
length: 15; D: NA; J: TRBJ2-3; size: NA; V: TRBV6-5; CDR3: CASRIASPSTDTQYF; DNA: TGTGCCAGCAGGATAGCGAGCCCTAGCACAGATACGCAGTATTTT
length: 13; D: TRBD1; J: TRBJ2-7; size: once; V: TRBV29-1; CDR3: CSASGTGEDEQYF; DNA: TGCAGCGCCTCAGGGACAGGTGAGGACGAGCAGTACTTC
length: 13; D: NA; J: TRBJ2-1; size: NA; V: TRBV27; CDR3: CASSLTGYNEQFF; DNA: TGTGCCAGCAGTTTAACAGGCTACAATGAGCAGTTCTTC
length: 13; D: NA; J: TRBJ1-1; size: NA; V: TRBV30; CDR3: CAWSVTANTEAFF; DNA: TGTGCCTGGAGTGTTACAGCGAACACTGAAGCTTTCTTT
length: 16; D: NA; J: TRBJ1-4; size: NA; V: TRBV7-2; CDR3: CASSLARGPSDEKLFF; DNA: TGTGCCAGCAGCTTAGCCAGGGGTCCCTCCGACGAAAAACTGTTTTTT
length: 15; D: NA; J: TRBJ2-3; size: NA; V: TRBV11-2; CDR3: CASSALSGRTDTQYF; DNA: TGTGCCAGCAGCGCCCTATCGGGTCGTACAGATACGCAGTATTTT
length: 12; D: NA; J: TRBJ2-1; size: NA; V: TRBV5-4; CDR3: CASSLGGSEQFF; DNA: TGTGCCAGCAGCTTGGGGGGGTCCGAGCAGTTCTTC